Below, 32 T cell receptor beta chains from the same sample are listed, as sequenced in a study of shared clonotypes between healthy human individuals. Data came from immunoSEQ multiplex PCR; TCRdb stores just in-frame clones and leaves some out. The sample has about half a million clones, 81% seen once. Sequences were obtained from PBMCs. The receptors derive from a woman between 35 and 50 years old in good health. Some clones in this sample may be carry-over from other donors' samples.

This clone has at least ten counts. DNA for the CDR3: TGTGCCTGGAGGGACAGGGTGGGAGGAAACACCATATATTTT. This codes for CAWRDRVGGNTIYF. The chain employs TRBV30 and TRBJ1-3; 8 bases are shared with TRBD1. Germline values: CDR1 GTSNPN, CDR2 SVGIG (reference sequence). V gave up 3 bases and J gave up 4 bases; unmatched junction bases: 5. The CDR3 sequence is 14 residues long.

A remark on this clone: This may be a read error: a much more frequent sequence differs by one nucleotide. V is TRBV18 and J is TRBJ2-2; D may be TRBD2 (5 bases). CDR1 is KGHSH and CDR2 is LQKENI in the germline V gene. The CDR3 runs to 15 residues. The CDR3 loop is CASSPPPGNTGEPFF. CDR3 nucleotide sequence: TGTGCCAGCTCACCTCCCCCGGGTAACACCGGGGAGCCGTTTTTT.

Worth noting for this clone: A far bigger clonotype differs at one base, so this is likely a read error. The rearrangement joins TRBV11-1 to TRBJ2-2; a possible D gene is TRBD2 (5 bases). CDR1 and CDR2 from the germline V gene are SGHAT and FQDESV (reference sequence). The CDR3 is 15 residues long. V lost 9 bases and J 6 bases, leaving 20 bases between the germline ends. The CDR3 DNA reads TGTGCCAGACTTCGTCCTCCGGTTAGCGCCGGGGAGCTGTTTTTT. Translating gives CARLRPPVSAGELFF. The variable domain in full, with the rest retrieved from reference TRBV11-1 and TRBJ2-2, is EAEVAQSPRYKITEKSQAVAFWCDPISGHATLYWYRQILGQGPELLVQFQDESVVDDSQLPKDRFSAERLKGVDSTLKIQPAELGDSAMYLCARLRPPVSAGELFFGEGSRLTVL.

This clone was detected only a few times. Other DNA sequences of this sample code for an identical CDR3. V usage is TRBV19 and J usage is TRBJ1-1, with 8 bases matching TRBD1. Germline V CDR1 and CDR2: LNHDA, SQIVND (reference sequence). V lost 4 bases, J lost 3 bases, and 1 base stayed unmatched. This CDR3 has 13 amino acids. The CDR3 sequence is CASSTTGDTEAFF. As DNA, the CDR3 is TGTGCCAGTAGTACGACAGGGGACACTGAAGCTTTCTTT. Supplemented by reference TRBV19 and TRBJ1-1, the full variable domain reads DGGITQSPKYLFRKEGQNVTLSCEQNLNHDAMYWYRQDPGQGLRLIYYSQIVNDFQKGDIAEGYSVSREKKESFPLTVTSAQKNPTAFYLCASSTTGDTEAFFGQGTRLTVV.

The chain employs TRBV4-1 and TRBJ1-2, with 10 bases identical to TRBD1. The CDR3 totals 14 residues. V dropped 6 bases and J dropped 6; count of bases not matched to a gene: 7. CDR1 MGHRA and CDR2 YSYEKL come from the germline V gene. CDR3 DNA sequence: TGCGCCAGCAGGCCCCCGGGACAGGGGAATGGCTACACCTTC. Translated: CASRPPGQGNGYTF.

About this clone: This may stem from a read error, because a much larger clone lies one nucleotide away. The V and J genes are TRBV7-9 and TRBJ1-1, with 7 bases matching TRBD1. Germline V gene data show CDR1 as SEHNR and CDR2 as FQNEAQ (reference sequence). The CDR3 sequence is 14 residues long. V was clipped by 5 bases and J by 2 bases; unmatched bases: 5. The chain's CDR3 is CASSAGTANTEAFF. DNA of the CDR3: TGTGCCAGCAGCGCCGGGACAGCTAACACTGAAGCTTTCTTT.

In regard to this clone: With only one base between it and a far larger clone, this is likely a read error. This chain joins TRBV7-9 and TRBJ2-3; D is undetermined. This CDR3 is built from 14 residues. Trimming left V 10 bases short and J 2 bases short, with 16 bases between. From germline, CDR1 is SEHNR and CDR2 FQNEAQ (reference sequence). The chain's CDR3 is CAITLEGLTDTQYF. The CDR3, as DNA: TGTGCCATCACCCTAGAAGGCCTCACAGATACGCAGTATTTT.

V and J are TRBV6-1 and TRBJ1-1; possibly TRBD1 for D (5 bases). Trimming took 2 bases from V and 3 from J, leaving 10 bases between them. Looked up from germline, CDR1 is MNHNS and CDR2 is SASEGT. The CDR3 length is 14 residues. CDR3 residues: CASSELDSHTEAFF. The CDR3 DNA sequence: TGTGCCAGCAGTGAACTCGACAGCCACACTGAAGCTTTCTTT.

Note on this clone: This is likely an artifact of a read error, given a far larger clone one base away. The chain employs TRBV4-2 and TRBJ2-7, with no clear D. Germline V gene sequence: CDR1 LGHNA, CDR2 YNFKEQ. V lost 2 bases and J lost 4, with 9 bases in between. This CDR3 spans 13 amino acids. The CDR3, as DNA: TGTGCCAGCAGCCAACTAGTGGGGTACGAGCAGTACTTC. Its translation is CASSQLVGYEQYF.

The chain links TRBV2 to TRBJ2-3; 8 positions match TRBD2. Germline CDR1 and CDR2: SNHLY and FYNNEI. The CDR3 has 14 residues. V was clipped by 7 bases and J by 2 bases; unmatched bases: 5. CDR3 bases: TGTGCCAGCAACTTAGCGGGATCCACAGATACGCAGTATTTT. It specifies CASNLAGSTDTQYF.

This clone was seen many times. The V gene is TRBV27, the J gene TRBJ2-5; 10 bases agree with TRBD1. This CDR3 spans 20 amino acids. In germline, CDR1 is MNHEY, CDR2 SMNVEV (reference sequence). V shed 6 bases, J shed 4 bases, and the junction held 23 bases outside the gene matches. CDR3 DNA: TGTGCCAGCAGCCTAGGATGGGGAAAGACAGGGGGCGGTTTCCCAGAGACCCAGTACTTC. Translating it yields CASSLGWGKTGGGFPETQYF.

The J gene is TRBJ1-5, the V gene TRBV28; 9 bases agree with TRBD1. V lost 6 bases, J lost 5 bases, and 2 bases stayed unmatched. Per germline, CDR1 MDHEN and CDR2 SYDVKM. CDR3 length: 13 residues. CDR3 loop: CASRRTGDQPQHF. Here the CDR3 DNA reads TGTGCCAGCAGACGGACAGGGGATCAGCCCCAGCATTTT.

This chain links TRBV11-2 with TRBJ2-2, with 8 bases lining up with TRBD1. Germline values: CDR1 SGHAT, CDR2 FQNNGV. The CDR3 is made up of 16 amino acids. V shed 3 bases and J 4 bases; nucleotides not matched to a gene: 7. CDR3 sequence: CASSFSRTGTTGELFF. DNA of the CDR3: TGTGCCAGCAGCTTTTCCCGGACAGGGACCACCGGGGAGCTGTTTTTT.

For this clone: A single base is all that separates this from a far larger clone, so a read error is likely. Within the sample, other DNA sequences also encode this same CDR3. The chain has TRBV6-4 and TRBJ1-1; 7 nucleotides agree with TRBD1. Germline values: CDR1 MRHNA, CDR2 SNTAGT. The CDR3 length is 14 residues. CDR3 amino acids: CASSDSIETGRAFF. The CDR3, as DNA: TGTGCTAGCAGTGACTCGATTGAGACAGGGAGAGCTTTCTTT.

The V and J genes are TRBV27 and TRBJ2-3; 11 nucleotides agree with TRBD1. This CDR3 has 15 residues. Per germline, CDR1 MNHEY and CDR2 SMNVEV (reference sequence). V was clipped by 6 bases and J by 4 bases; unmatched bases: 6. The CDR3 DNA reads TGTGCCAGCAGCTGGGGACAGGGGGGAGCAGATACGCAGTATTTT. Translation: CASSWGQGGADTQYF.

The rearrangement joins TRBV27 to TRBJ2-2; TRBD2 aligns across 12 bases. The germline V gene has CDR1 MNHEY and CDR2 SMNVEV (reference sequence). The CDR3 covers 14 residues. With V trimmed by 10 bases and J by 6 bases, 6 bases remained unmatched. CDR3 bases: TGTGCCACCACGACTAGCGGGAGTCCCGGGGAGCTGTTTTTT. It specifies CATTTSGSPGELFF.

This chain joins TRBV19 and TRBJ1-5, with 8 nucleotides matching TRBD1. Germline V gene data show CDR1 as LNHDA and CDR2 as SQIVND (reference sequence). V shed 11 bases and J 3 bases; nucleotides not matched to a gene: 9. This CDR3 has 14 residues. The CDR3 region has the DNA TGTGCCGCCGAGGCAGGGGGCTACAATCAGCCCCAGCATTTT. This sequence encodes CAAEAGGYNQPQHF. The full variable domain, its missing parts supplied by reference TRBV19 and TRBJ1-5, is DGGITQSPKYLFRKEGQNVTLSCEQNLNHDAMYWYRQDPGQGLRLIYYSQIVNDFQKGDIAEGYSVSREKKESFPLTVTSAQKNPTAFYLCAAEAGGYNQPQHFGDGTRLSIL.

The CDR3 is CASSLAGQRDTIYF. The DNA for the CDR3 is TGTGCCAGCAGCTTGGCGGGGCAGAGAGACACCATATATTTT. The chain is built from TRBV5-5 and TRBJ1-3, with D perhaps TRBD1 (5 bases). The CDR3 loop spans 14 amino acids. CDR1 and CDR2 (germline): SGHKS, YYEKEE (reference sequence). V was cut by 0 bases and J by 8 bases, with 12 bases left in between.

The chain links TRBV13 to TRBJ2-2; 12 nucleotides align to TRBD2. This CDR3 is built from 17 residues. Germline V gene data show CDR1 as PRHDT and CDR2 as FYEKMQ (reference sequence). The junction had 8 bases not matched to a gene; V was cut back by 5 bases and J by 4 bases. DNA of the CDR3: TGTGCCAGCAGCCTAACCTCTAGCGGGAGGGCCACCGGGGAGCTGTTTTTT. Translation: CASSLTSSGRATGELFF.

The chain uses TRBV19 and TRBJ2-3; the match to TRBD2 covers 11 bases. CDR3 length equals 15 residues. V was pared by 3 bases and J by 6 bases, with 5 bases of the junction left unmatched. Germline V CDR1 and CDR2: LNHDA, SQIVND (reference sequence). CDR3 nucleotide sequence: TGTGCCAGTAGTATTAATCCTAGCGGGAGGGATACGCAGTATTTT. This translates into CASSINPSGRDTQYF. Based on the CDR3 plus reference TRBV19 and TRBJ2-3, the full variable domain is DGGITQSPKYLFRKEGQNVTLSCEQNLNHDAMYWYRQDPGQGLRLIYYSQIVNDFQKGDIAEGYSVSREKKESFPLTVTSAQKNPTAFYLCASSINPSGRDTQYFGPGTRLTVL.

The J gene is TRBJ1-3, the V gene TRBV11-2; 9 positions agree with TRBD1. CDR1 and CDR2 (germline): SGHAT, FQNNGV. V lost 4 bases and J lost 8; bases outside the gene matches: 9. The CDR3 is 15 amino acids. CDR3 in amino acids: CASSSKQGAGYTIYF. The DNA for the CDR3 is TGTGCCAGCAGCTCAAAACAGGGGGCGGGTTACACCATATATTTT.

This chain links TRBV4-2 with TRBJ1-2; 10 bases are shared with TRBD1. Germline-derived CDR1 and CDR2 are LGHNA and YNFKEQ. V was clipped by 3 bases and J by 6 bases; unmatched bases: 4. The CDR3 runs to 14 residues. Written as DNA, the CDR3 is TGTGCCAGCAGCCATGTAGGACAGGGGGATGGCTACACCTTC. Encoded protein: CASSHVGQGDGYTF.

This chain connects TRBV7-2 to TRBJ2-3, with D uncertain. V lost 1 base, J lost 5 bases, and 10 bases lay in between. Germline values: CDR1 SGHTA, CDR2 FQGNSA. This CDR3 spans 14 amino acids. The CDR3 is CASSLDVIGDTQYF. The CDR3 nucleotides read TGTGCCAGCAGCTTAGACGTAATCGGAGATACGCAGTATTTT. The whole variable domain, filled in from reference TRBV7-2 and TRBJ2-3, reads GAGVSQSPSNKVTEKGKDVELRCDPISGHTALYWYRQSLGQGLEFLIYFQGNSAPDKSGLPSDRFSAERTGGSVSTLTIQRTQQEDSAVYLCASSLDVIGDTQYFGPGTRLTVL.

The CDR3 protein is CASSRPGTGSTYEQYF. CDR3 DNA sequence: TGTGCCAGCAGCAGGCCCGGGACAGGTTCAACCTACGAGCAGTACTTC. The V gene is TRBV7-2, the J gene TRBJ2-7, with 8 bases matching TRBD1. V was clipped by 5 bases and J by 2 bases; unmatched bases: 11. The germline gives CDR1 SGHTA, CDR2 FQGNSA. The CDR3 consists of 16 residues.

This clone was detected only once. The V call is TRBV18, the J call TRBJ2-7, with a possible D match to TRBD2 (6 bases). The ends were cut back, 3 bases at V and 6 bases at J, with 18 bases in the middle. This CDR3 is built from 15 residues. Germline V lookup: CDR1 KGHSH, CDR2 LQKENI. The CDR3 sequence: CASSPLGLPGAEQYF. The DNA of the CDR3 is TGTGCCAGCTCACCGCTGGGACTCCCTGGGGCCGAGCAGTACTTC.

The gene calls are TRBV10-1 and TRBJ2-7; D is unresolved. Germline values: CDR1 WNHNN, CDR2 SYGVQD (reference sequence). The CDR3 spans 13 residues. Trimming removed 2 bases at V and 1 base at J, with 6 bases between. The CDR3 is CASSEADSYEQYF. The DNA for the CDR3 is TGCGCCAGCAGTGAGGCGGATTCCTACGAGCAGTACTTC.

The chain is built from TRBV5-6 and TRBJ2-7, with TRBD2 as a possible D gene (5 bases). Trimming removed 4 bases at V and 7 bases at J, with 15 bases between. The CDR3 covers 13 residues. Per the germline V gene, CDR1 is SGHDT and CDR2 is YYEEEE. The CDR3 DNA follows: TGTGCCAGCAGCAGGACTCAGGCAATGGAGCAGTACTTC. Translating gives CASSRTQAMEQYF. The whole variable domain, remainder taken from reference TRBV5-6 and TRBJ2-7, is DAGVTQSPTHLIKTRGQQVTLRCSPKSGHDTVSWYQQALGQGPQFIFQYYEEEERQRGNFPDRFSGHQFPNYSSELNVNALLLGDSALYLCASSRTQAMEQYFGPGTRLTVT.

This clone was recorded a few times. J is TRBJ2-7 and V is TRBV21-1; the table assigns TRBD1, which was not confirmed against the DNA. TRBV21-1 is a pseudogene. The length of the CDR3 is 18 residues. CDR3: CASSVPQGRTKNIDEQYF. CDR3 in DNA: TGTGCCAGCAGCGTCCCCCAGGGGCGGACAAAGAACATCGACGAGCAGTACTTC.

The chain employs TRBV2 and TRBJ2-7; no clear D. V was cut by 7 bases and J by 5 bases, with 15 bases left in between. The CDR3 has 13 residues. CDR1 and CDR2 (germline): SNHLY, FYNNEI. The CDR3 loop is CASKRSAANEQYF. CDR3 nucleotide sequence: TGTGCCAGCAAACGTTCAGCCGCTAACGAGCAGTACTTC. Combining the CDR3 with reference TRBV2 and TRBJ2-7 gives the whole variable domain EPEVTQTPSHQVTQMGQEVILRCVPISNHLYFYWYRQILGQKVEFLVSFYNNEISEKSEIFDDQFSVERPDGSNFTLKIRSTKLEDSAMYFCASKRSAANEQYFGPGTRLTVT.

The V call is TRBV7-3, the J call TRBJ2-1; 12 nucleotides agree with TRBD2. The V and J ends lost 4 bases and 2 bases, in that order; junction bases with no gene match: 0. This CDR3 has 15 residues. The germline gives CDR1 SGHTA, CDR2 FQGTGA. CDR3 DNA: TGTGCCAGCAGCTGGACTAGCGGGACCTACAATGAGCAGTTCTTC. Amino acids: CASSWTSGTYNEQFF. The full variable domain, in which reference TRBV7-3 and TRBJ2-1 provide the parts outside the CDR3, is GAGVSQTPSNKVTEKGKYVELRCDPISGHTALYWYRQSLGQGPEFLIYFQGTGAADDSGLPNDRFFAVRPEGSVSTLKIQRTERGDSAVYLCASSWTSGTYNEQFFGPGTRLTVL.

For this clone: Only one base separates this from a far larger clonotype, so it likely reflects a read error. The same CDR3 can be traced to other DNA sequences in this sample. This chain uses TRBV4-2 with TRBJ2-7; tentatively, D is TRBD1 (6 bases). Germline CDR1 reads LGHNA; CDR2 reads YNFKEQ. The CDR3 runs 15 residues. CDR3 sequence: CASSQLGDKTYEQYF. The CDR3 coding sequence is TGTGCCAGCAGCCAGTTGGGGGACAAGACCTATGAGCAGTACTTC.

This sequence joins TRBV11-2 and TRBJ1-4; 9 nucleotides align to TRBD1. With 1 base clipped from V and 11 bases from J, the junction kept 2 bases outside the gene matches. Per the germline V gene, CDR1 is SGHAT and CDR2 is FQNNGV. The CDR3 extends over 13 amino acids. CDR3 coding DNA: TGTGCCAGCAGCTTAGGGGGACAGGGTAAACTGTTTTTT. Its translation: CASSLGGQGKLFF.